The table lists the clone carrying this TCR beta chain with many counts. Its specificity is unknown. The source of the sample is a study of early T cells in non-severe SARS-CoV-2 infection. Whole-study findings and limits: Missing private and CD4 specificities, VDJdb matching favored anti-spike CD8 responses.

The library protocol tagged individual cDNA molecules with unique molecular identifiers. TCRdb re-derived calls from the 5' RACE reads in MiXCR, one entry per CDR3 protein. Altogether over 30,000 distinct CDR3 sequences are present, about 3.8% being singletons, with the ten largest covering 5.5% to 6%. After removal of 4 bases from V and 4 bases from J, the junction contained 2 bases not matched to a gene. There are 14 residues in the CDR3. The TCR originated in an adult who was a healthcare worker with PCR-confirmed SARS-CoV-2 infection or an uninfected control (not recorded which). Sequencing was carried out using whole blood. V gene TRBV12-3 or TRBV12-4 combines with J gene TRBJ1-5; 9 nucleotides line up with TRBD1. The CDR3 protein is CASSSGQGNQPQHF. In DNA, the CDR3 is TGTGCCAGCAGTTCCGGACAGGGGAATCAGCCCCAGCATTTT.